The T cell receptor (beta chain) described here comes from a study of shared clonotypes between healthy human individuals. Study-wide results and caveats: Non-shared clonotypes displayed generation probabilities falling below those of clonotypes present in all four donors. About 5% was the fraction of naive CD4 clonotypes found shared across a few donors.

Points on this clone: The antigen is undetermined.

CD45RO-negative, CCR7-positively selected cells formed the naive CD8 fraction, excluding terminally differentiated effector memory CD45RA+ cells. Over several immunoSEQ plates, each subset's genomic DNA was distributed in even portions. Sorted-subset replicate PCR reactions contained roughly 200 ng DNA, corresponding to some 28,000 T cell genomes. Sequenced by immunoSEQ multiplex PCR; TCRdb stores in-frame clones only, minus some. The profile shows about 2.2 million clones, 93% of them singletons. Germline V gene data show CDR1 as SGHNT and CDR2 as YYREEE (reference sequence). CDR3 length: 15 amino acids. With V trimmed by 1 base and J by 1 base, 3 bases remained unmatched.

This clonotype was sampled from a man aged 18 to 29 in good health. Some clones in this sample may be carry-over from other donors' samples. Specimen: naive CD8+ T cells from PBMCs. This chain joins TRBV5-4 and TRBJ2-7; 9 positions match TRBD1. The DNA for the CDR3 is TGTGCCAGCAGCTTGACCGGGACAGGGTCCTACGAGCAGTACTTC. It yields the protein CASSLTGTGSYEQYF.